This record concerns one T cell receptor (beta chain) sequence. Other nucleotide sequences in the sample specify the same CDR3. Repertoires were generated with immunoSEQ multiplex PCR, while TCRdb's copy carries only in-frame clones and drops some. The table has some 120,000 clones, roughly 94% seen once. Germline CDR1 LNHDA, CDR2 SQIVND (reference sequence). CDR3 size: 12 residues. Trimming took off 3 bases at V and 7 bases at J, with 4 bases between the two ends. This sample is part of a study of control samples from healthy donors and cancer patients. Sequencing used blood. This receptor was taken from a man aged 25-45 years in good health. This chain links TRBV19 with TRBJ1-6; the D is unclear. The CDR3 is CASSIGNSPLHF. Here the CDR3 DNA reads TGTGCCAGTAGTATCGGGAATTCACCCCTCCACTTT. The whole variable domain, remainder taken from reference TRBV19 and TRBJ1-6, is DGGITQSPKYLFRKEGQNVTLSCEQNLNHDAMYWYRQDPGQGLRLIYYSQIVNDFQKGDIAEGYSVSREKKESFPLTVTSAQKNPTAFYLCASSIGNSPLHFGNGTRLTVT.